These 13 T cell receptor beta chains were sequenced from one sample in a study of blood T cell repertoires in COVID-19. Sequencing was performed with immunoSEQ multiplex PCR; in TCRdb, only in-frame clones are kept and a portion is missing. The sample lists about 160,000 clones, about 81% seen once, with about 19% in the top ten. Sequencing was done on a sample of peripheral blood. The receptors were sampled from a woman at least 80 years old with acute or convalescent COVID-19.

Only a few counts were recorded for this clone. This chain connects TRBV4-2 to TRBJ1-5; D is uncertain. The CDR3 covers 15 residues. The germline CDR1 and CDR2 sequences are LGHNA and YNFKEQ. V gave up 4 bases and J gave up 2 bases, with 12 bases separating them. CDR3 residues: CASSREEGGNQPQHF. The CDR3 DNA sequence: TGTGCCAGCAGCCGCGAGGAGGGTGGCAATCAGCCCCAGCATTTT.

V is TRBV6-5 and J is TRBJ2-7; 7 bases line up with TRBD1. J was trimmed by 6 bases and V by 8 bases; bases with no gene match: 10. CDR3 length: 13 amino acids. The germline V gene encodes CDR1 MNHEY and CDR2 SVGAGI. The CDR3 protein is CASGRQGSSEQYF. In nucleotides, the CDR3 is TGTGCCAGCGGCAGACAGGGTAGTAGCGAGCAGTACTTC.

A word on this clone: The DNA is omitted, as the CDR3 cannot be located on it reliably, and the CDR3 follows TCRdb's listing. The chain couples TRBV21-1 to TRBJ2-2; TRBD1 was called by the table and not checked on the DNA. TRBV21-1 is a recognized pseudogene. The CDR3 length equals 17 residues, ends included. The CDR3 region is CASSRGEVGQGAGELFF.

The chain has TRBV5-6 and TRBJ1-3; unclear D gene. Trimming left V 0 bases short and J 2 bases short, with 9 bases between. This CDR3 has 15 amino acids. Germline V gene lookup returns CDR1 SGHDT and CDR2 YYEEEE. The CDR3 DNA is TGTGCCAGCAGCTTGGTCCGAACTGCTGGAAACACCATATATTTT. Amino acid sequence: CASSLVRTAGNTIYF.

The chain has TRBV10-1 and TRBJ2-2; 7 bases agree with TRBD2. From germline, CDR1 is WNHNN and CDR2 SYGVQD (reference sequence). The CDR3 covers 18 residues. The V segment lost 0 bases and the J segment 5 bases; nucleotides outside the gene matches: 12. For the CDR3, the DNA is TGCGCCAGCAGTGAGTCGACTGTAGCGGGTGGCAGGACCGGGGAGCTGTTTTTT. Its translation: CASSESTVAGGRTGELFF.

This clone was detected a few times. V is TRBV5-4 and J is TRBJ1-2, with D unclear. The CDR3 runs 15 residues. Germline lookup yields CDR1 SGHNT and CDR2 YYREEE (reference sequence). Between the trimmed V and J ends, which lost 0 bases and 3 bases, there was a span of 12 bases. The CDR3 DNA sequence: TGTGCCAGCAGCTTGGGCGAATTACTGGACTATGGCTACACCTTC. Translation gives CASSLGELLDYGYTF.

This clone came up once. As DNA, the CDR3 is TGTGCCAGCAGTAACCTAGCGGGACTGTACGAGCAGTACTTC. Translated: CASSNLAGLYEQYF. This chain connects TRBV6-6 to TRBJ2-7; TRBD2 aligns across 9 bases. V trimming: 5 bases; J trimming: 4 bases; junction bases outside the gene matches: 6. The CDR3 is made up of 14 amino acids. Germline assignment: CDR1 MNHNY and CDR2 SVGAGI (reference sequence).

This clone was found a few times. The CDR3: CAWSIWLSPLHF. The DNA for the CDR3 is TGTGCCTGGAGCATCTGGCTTTCACCCCTCCACTTT. The chain joins TRBV30 to TRBJ1-6; D is undetermined. With 3 bases removed from V and 9 bases from J, the gap between germline ends came to 9 bases. CDR1 and CDR2 (germline): GTSNPN, SVGIG (reference sequence). The CDR3 has 12 amino acids. The whole variable domain, remainder taken from reference TRBV30 and TRBJ1-6, is SQTIHQWPATLVQPVGSPLSLECTVEGTSNPNLYWYRQAAGRGLQLLFYSVGIGQISSEVPQNLSASRPQDRQFILSSKKLLLSDSGFYLCAWSIWLSPLHFGNGTRLTVT.

The V gene is TRBV11-2, the J gene TRBJ1-3; 8 bases fit TRBD1. This CDR3 has 16 amino acids. J lost 4 bases, V lost 4 bases, and 9 bases had no gene match. Germline values: CDR1 SGHAT, CDR2 FQNNGV. The CDR3 protein is CASSSMQGATGNTIYF. In DNA form, the CDR3 reads TGTGCCAGCAGCTCGATGCAGGGGGCTACGGGAAACACCATATATTTT.

The V call is TRBV19, the J call TRBJ2-1; tentatively, D is TRBD2 (5 bases). The CDR3 has 14 residues. Germline CDR1 reads LNHDA; CDR2 reads SQIVND (reference sequence). The V end lost 3 bases, the J end lost 6 bases, and 12 bases lay between the germline ends. DNA of the CDR3: TGTGCCAGTAGTATTACCAATGGACTCAATGAGCAGTTCTTC. Protein sequence: CASSITNGLNEQFF.

V gene TRBV6-5 combines with J gene TRBJ2-3; 7 bases align to TRBD2. The CDR3 runs 14 residues. V dropped 5 bases and J dropped 1; count of bases not matched to a gene: 3. CDR1 and CDR2 from the germline V gene are MNHEY and SVGAGI. CDR3 nucleotide sequence: TGTGCCAGCAGTCGGGACTACCGCACAGATACGCAGTATTTT. Residues: CASSRDYRTDTQYF.

The chain recombines TRBV2 with TRBJ2-3; 9 bases line up with TRBD1. CDR1 and CDR2 from the germline V gene are SNHLY and FYNNEI. V was pared by 4 bases and J by 3 bases, with 8 bases of the junction left unmatched. This CDR3 is 16 amino acids long. The DNA of the CDR3 is TGTGCCAGCAGTGTATGGGGACAGGGTCGGACAGATACGCAGTATTTT. This translates into CASSVWGQGRTDTQYF. The full variable domain, its missing parts supplied by reference TRBV2 and TRBJ2-3, is EPEVTQTPSHQVTQMGQEVILRCVPISNHLYFYWYRQILGQKVEFLVSFYNNEISEKSEIFDDQFSVERPDGSNFTLKIRSTKLEDSAMYFCASSVWGQGRTDTQYFGPGTRLTVL.

This chain uses TRBV18 with TRBJ1-3; D is undetermined. Trimming removed 3 bases at V and 3 bases at J, with 12 bases between. Looked up from germline, CDR1 is KGHSH and CDR2 is LQKENI. This CDR3 region has 15 residues. The CDR3 DNA sequence: TGTGCCAGCTCACCGGGGAGTTCTCGTGGAAACACCATATATTTT. This translates into CASSPGSSRGNTIYF.